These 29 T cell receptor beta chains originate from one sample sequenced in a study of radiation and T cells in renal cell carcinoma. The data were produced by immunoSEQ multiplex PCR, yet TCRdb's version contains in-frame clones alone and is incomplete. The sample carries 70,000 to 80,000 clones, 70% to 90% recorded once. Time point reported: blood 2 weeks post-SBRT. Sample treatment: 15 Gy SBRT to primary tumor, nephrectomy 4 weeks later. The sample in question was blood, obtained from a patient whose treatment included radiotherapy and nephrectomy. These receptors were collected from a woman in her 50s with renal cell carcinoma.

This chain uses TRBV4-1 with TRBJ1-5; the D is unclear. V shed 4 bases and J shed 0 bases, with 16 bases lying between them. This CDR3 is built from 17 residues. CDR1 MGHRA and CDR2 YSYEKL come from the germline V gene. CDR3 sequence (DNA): TGCGCCAGCAGCCGAGAGGCCGGCAGAAATAGCAATCAGCCCCAGCATTTT. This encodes CASSREAGRNSNQPQHF.

The CDR3 coding sequence is TGTGCCAGCAGCCCCGATTTCCCCCAGCCCCAGCATTTT. Its translation is CASSPDFPQPQHF. V usage is TRBV7-2 and J usage is TRBJ1-5; no definite D call. The V and J ends lost 5 bases and 7 bases respectively, with 12 bases between them. Looked up from germline, CDR1 is SGHTA and CDR2 is FQGNSA. This CDR3 region has 13 residues.

The CDR3 protein is CASSAGTPTDTQYF. The DNA for the CDR3 is TGTGCCAGCTCTGCAGGGACCCCCACAGATACGCAGTATTTT. This rearrangement joins TRBV9 to TRBJ2-3, with D perhaps TRBD1 or TRBD2 (5 bases each). The germline V gene has CDR1 SGDLS and CDR2 YYNGEE. Trimming took 7 bases from V and 2 from J, leaving 14 bases between them. The CDR3 is made up of 14 amino acids. Variable domain in full (rest from reference TRBV9 and TRBJ2-3): DSGVTQTPKHLITATGQRVTLRCSPRSGDLSVYWYQQSLDQGLQFLIQYYNGEERAKGNILERFSAQQFPDLHSELNLSSLELGDSALYFCASSAGTPTDTQYFGPGTRLTVL.

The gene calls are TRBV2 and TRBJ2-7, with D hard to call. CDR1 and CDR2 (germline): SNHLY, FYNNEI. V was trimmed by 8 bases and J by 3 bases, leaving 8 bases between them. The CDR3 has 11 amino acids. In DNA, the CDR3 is TGTGCCAGCGCCTCCGGCTACGAGCAGTACTTC. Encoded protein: CASASGYEQYF.

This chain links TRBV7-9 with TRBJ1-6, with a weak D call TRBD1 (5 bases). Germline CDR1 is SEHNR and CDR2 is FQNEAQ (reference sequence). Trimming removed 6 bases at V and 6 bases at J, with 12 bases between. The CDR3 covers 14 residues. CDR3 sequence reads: CASRISTANSPLHF. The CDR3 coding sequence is TGTGCCAGCAGGATCTCGACAGCTAATTCACCCCTCCACTTT. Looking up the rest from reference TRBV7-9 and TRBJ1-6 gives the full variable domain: DTGVSQNPRHKITKRGQNVTFRCDPISEHNRLYWYRQTLGQGPEFLTYFQNEAQLEKSRLLSDRFSAERPKGSFSTLEIQRTEQGDSAMYLCASRISTANSPLHFGNGTRLTVT.

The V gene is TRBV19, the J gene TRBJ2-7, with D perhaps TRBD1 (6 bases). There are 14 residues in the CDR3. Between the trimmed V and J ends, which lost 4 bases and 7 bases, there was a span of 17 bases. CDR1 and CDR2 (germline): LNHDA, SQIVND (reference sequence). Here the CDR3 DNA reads TGTGCCAGTAGTACCCGCAAGGACAGTGTGGAGCAGTACTTC. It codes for CASSTRKDSVEQYF.

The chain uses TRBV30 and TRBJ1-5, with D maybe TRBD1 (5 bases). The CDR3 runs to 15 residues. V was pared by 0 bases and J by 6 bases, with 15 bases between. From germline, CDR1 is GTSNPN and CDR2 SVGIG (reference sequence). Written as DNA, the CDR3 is TGTGCCTGGAGTGTACTTCGGGGTGGGGGTCAGCCCCAGCATTTT. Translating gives CAWSVLRGGGQPQHF.

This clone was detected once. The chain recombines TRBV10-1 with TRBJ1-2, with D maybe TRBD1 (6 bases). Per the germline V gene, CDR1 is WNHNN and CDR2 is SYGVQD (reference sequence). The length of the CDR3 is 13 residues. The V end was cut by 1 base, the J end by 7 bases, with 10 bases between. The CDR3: CASSEYRESGYTF. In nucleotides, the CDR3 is TGCGCCAGCAGTGAGTACAGGGAGAGTGGCTACACCTTC.

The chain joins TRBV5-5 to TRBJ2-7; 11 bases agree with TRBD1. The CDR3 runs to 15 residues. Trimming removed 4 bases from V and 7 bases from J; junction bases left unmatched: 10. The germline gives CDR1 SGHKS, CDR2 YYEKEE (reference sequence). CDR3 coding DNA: TGTGCCAGCAGCATAGGGACAGGGGGTTCCCTGGAGCAGTACTTC. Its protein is CASSIGTGGSLEQYF. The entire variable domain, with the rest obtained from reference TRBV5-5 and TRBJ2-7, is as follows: DAGVTQSPTHLIKTRGQQVTLRCSPISGHKSVSWYQQVLGQGPQFIFQYYEKEERGRGNFPDRFSARQFPNYSSELNVNALLLGDSALYLCASSIGTGGSLEQYFGPGTRLTVT.

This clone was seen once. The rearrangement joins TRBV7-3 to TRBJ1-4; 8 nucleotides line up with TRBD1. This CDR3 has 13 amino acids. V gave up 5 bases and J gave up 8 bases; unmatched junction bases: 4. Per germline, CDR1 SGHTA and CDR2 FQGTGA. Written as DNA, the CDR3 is TGTGCCAGCAGCGAGGACAGGGACGAAAAACTGTTTTTT. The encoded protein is CASSEDRDEKLFF.

The CDR3 protein is CASSSGTSGGGGQETQYF. Written as DNA, the CDR3 is TGCGCCAGCAGCTCCGGGACTAGCGGTGGCGGTGGCCAAGAGACCCAGTACTTC. The V call is TRBV5-1, the J call TRBJ2-5; 11 nucleotides align to TRBD2. The trim removed 3 bases at V and 1 base at J, leaving 11 bases unmatched. This CDR3 has 18 amino acids. Germline V gene data show CDR1 as SGHRS and CDR2 as YFSETQ.

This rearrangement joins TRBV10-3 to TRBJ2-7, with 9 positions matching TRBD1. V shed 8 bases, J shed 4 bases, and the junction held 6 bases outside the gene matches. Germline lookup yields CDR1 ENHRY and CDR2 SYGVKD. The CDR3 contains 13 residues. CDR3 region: CAIHSGQGYEQYF. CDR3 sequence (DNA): TGTGCCATCCATTCGGGACAGGGTTACGAGCAGTACTTC.

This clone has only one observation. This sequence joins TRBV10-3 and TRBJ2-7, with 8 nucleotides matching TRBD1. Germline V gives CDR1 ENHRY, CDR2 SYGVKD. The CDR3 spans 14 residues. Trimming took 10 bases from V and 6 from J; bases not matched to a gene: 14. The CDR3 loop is CATHTGTGALEQYF. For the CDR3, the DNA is TGTGCCACTCACACCGGGACAGGAGCCCTCGAGCAGTACTTC.

Here the CDR3 reads CASGLAGQNGYTF. As DNA, the CDR3 is TGTGCCAGCGGCTTGGCGGGACAGAATGGCTACACCTTC. The chain employs TRBV27 and TRBJ1-2; 7 positions agree with TRBD1. Germline loops: CDR1 MNHEY, CDR2 SMNVEV (reference sequence). V lost 8 bases, J lost 6 bases, and 9 bases stayed unmatched. This CDR3 is 13 amino acids long.

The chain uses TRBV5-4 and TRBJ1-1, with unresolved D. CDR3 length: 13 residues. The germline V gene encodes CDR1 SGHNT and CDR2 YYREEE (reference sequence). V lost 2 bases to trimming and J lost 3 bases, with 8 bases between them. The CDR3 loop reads CASSLGLDTEAFF. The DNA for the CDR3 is TGTGCCAGCAGCTTAGGGCTGGACACTGAAGCTTTCTTT.

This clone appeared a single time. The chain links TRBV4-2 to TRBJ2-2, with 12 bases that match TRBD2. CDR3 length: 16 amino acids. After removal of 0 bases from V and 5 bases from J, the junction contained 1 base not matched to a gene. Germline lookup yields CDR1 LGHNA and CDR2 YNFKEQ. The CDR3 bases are TGTGCCAGCAGCCAAGAACTAGCGGGAGGTACCGGGGAGCTGTTTTTT. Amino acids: CASSQELAGGTGELFF.

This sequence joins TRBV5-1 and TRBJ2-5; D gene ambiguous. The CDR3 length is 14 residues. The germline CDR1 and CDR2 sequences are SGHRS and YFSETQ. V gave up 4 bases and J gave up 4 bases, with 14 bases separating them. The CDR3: CASSPDTRAETQYF. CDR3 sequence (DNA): TGCGCCAGCAGCCCCGACACCCGGGCAGAGACCCAGTACTTC.

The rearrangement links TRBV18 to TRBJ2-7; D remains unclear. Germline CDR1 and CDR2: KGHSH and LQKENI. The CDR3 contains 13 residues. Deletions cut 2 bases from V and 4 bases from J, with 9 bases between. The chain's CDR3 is CASSPNGWYEQYF. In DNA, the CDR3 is TGTGCCAGCTCACCAAACGGCTGGTACGAGCAGTACTTC.

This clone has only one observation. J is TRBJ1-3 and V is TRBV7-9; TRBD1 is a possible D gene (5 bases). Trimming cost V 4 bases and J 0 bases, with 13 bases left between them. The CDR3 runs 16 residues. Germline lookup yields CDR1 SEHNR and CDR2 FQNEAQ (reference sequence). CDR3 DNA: TGTGCCAGCAGCTCCAAAGACAGTGACTCTGGAAACACCATATATTTT. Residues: CASSSKDSDSGNTIYF.

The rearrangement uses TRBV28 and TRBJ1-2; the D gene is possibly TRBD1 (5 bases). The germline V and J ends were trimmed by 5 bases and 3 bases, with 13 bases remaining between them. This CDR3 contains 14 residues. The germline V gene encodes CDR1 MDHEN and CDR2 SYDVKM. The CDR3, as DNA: TGTGCCAGCAGTAACAGGCCCCCTTACTATGGCTACACCTTC. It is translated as CASSNRPPYYGYTF.

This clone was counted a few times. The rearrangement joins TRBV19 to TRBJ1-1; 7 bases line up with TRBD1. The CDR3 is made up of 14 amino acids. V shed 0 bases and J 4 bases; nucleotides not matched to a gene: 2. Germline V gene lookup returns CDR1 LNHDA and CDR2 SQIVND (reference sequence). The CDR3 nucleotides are TGTGCCAGTAGTATAGACAGGGGGAGCACTGAAGCTTTCTTT. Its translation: CASSIDRGSTEAFF.

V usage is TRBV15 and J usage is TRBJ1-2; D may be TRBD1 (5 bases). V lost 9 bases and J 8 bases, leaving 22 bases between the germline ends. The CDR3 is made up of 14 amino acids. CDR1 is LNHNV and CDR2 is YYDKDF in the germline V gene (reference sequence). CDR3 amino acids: CATSYRSQTSGYTF. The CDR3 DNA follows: TGTGCCACTTCTTACAGGAGCCAAACTTCCGGCTACACCTTC.

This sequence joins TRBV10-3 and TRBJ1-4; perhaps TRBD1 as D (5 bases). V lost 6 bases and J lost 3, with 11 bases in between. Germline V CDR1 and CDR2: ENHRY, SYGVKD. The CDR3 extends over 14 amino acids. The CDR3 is CAIRKTAANEKLFF. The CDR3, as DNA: TGTGCCATCAGAAAGACAGCCGCTAATGAAAAACTGTTTTTT.

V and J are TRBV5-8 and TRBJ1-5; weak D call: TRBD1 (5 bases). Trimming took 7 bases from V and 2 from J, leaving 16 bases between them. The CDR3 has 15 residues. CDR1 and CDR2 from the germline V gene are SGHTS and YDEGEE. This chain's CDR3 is CASRTAGAGNQPQHF. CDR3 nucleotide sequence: TGTGCCAGCCGGACGGCTGGGGCGGGCAATCAGCCCCAGCATTTT.

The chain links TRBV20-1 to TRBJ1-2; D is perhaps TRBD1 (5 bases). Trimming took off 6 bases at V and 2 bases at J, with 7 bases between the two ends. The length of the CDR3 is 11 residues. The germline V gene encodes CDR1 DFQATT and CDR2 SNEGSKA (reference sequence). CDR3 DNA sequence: TGCAGTGCCCAGGGAAACTATGGCTACACCTTC. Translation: CSAQGNYGYTF.

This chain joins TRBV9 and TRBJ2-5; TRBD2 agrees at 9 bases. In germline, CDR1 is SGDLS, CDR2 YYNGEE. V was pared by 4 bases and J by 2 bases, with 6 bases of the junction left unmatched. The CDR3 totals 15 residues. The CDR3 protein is CASSFQAGGQETQYF. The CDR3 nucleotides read TGTGCCAGCAGCTTTCAAGCGGGGGGACAAGAGACCCAGTACTTC.

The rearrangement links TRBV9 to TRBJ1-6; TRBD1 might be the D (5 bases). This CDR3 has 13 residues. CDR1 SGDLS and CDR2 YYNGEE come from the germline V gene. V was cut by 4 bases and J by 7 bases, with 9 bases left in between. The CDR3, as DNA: TGTGCCAGCAGCCGGGACGGGAATTCACCCCTCCACTTT. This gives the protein CASSRDGNSPLHF.

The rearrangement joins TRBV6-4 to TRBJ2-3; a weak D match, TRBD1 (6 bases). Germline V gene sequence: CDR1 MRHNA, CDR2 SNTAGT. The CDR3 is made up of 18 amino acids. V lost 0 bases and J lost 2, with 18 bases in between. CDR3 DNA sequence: TGTGCCAGCAGTGACTCATGGTCGTCAGGGGACAACACAGATACGCAGTATTTT. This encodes CASSDSWSSGDNTDTQYF.

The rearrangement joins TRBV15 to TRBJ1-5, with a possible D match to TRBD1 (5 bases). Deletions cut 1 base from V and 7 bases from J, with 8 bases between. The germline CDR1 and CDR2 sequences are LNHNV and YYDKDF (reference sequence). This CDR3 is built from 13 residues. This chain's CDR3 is CATSRVRGQPQHF. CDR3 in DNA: TGTGCCACCAGCAGAGTTAGGGGACAGCCCCAGCATTTT.